This T cell receptor beta chain was sequenced during a study of blood T cell repertoires in COVID-19. Study information: Sample material is recorded as cDNA or gDNA derived from T cells, B-cell-depleted T cells, or PBMCs.

This clone was counted between two and nine times. Per the original methods: Scientists estimated how many nucleated cells there were by amplifying reference gene primers. Assay used: immunoSEQ multiplex PCR; TCRdb lists only in-frame clones, some missing. V, J and clone size are those of that table, while D and trimming were read from the DNA. The table has about 400,000 clones, roughly nine tenths seen once; the top ten hold more than 1%. The germline CDR1 and CDR2 sequences are LGHNA and YNFKEQ. Trimming took 0 bases from V and 1 from J, leaving 14 bases between them. The CDR3 sequence is 17 residues long.

The TCR sequence derives from a man aged 40-55 years with acute or convalescent COVID-19. The rearrangement links TRBV4-2 to TRBJ2-3; tentative D call: TRBD2 (6 bases). Sequencing input: peripheral blood. The CDR3 sequence: CASSQDWRTGGTDTQYF. CDR3 nucleotide sequence: TGTGCCAGCAGCCAAGATTGGCGGACGGGGGGCACAGATACGCAGTATTTT.